Sequencing of this T cell receptor (beta chain) was carried out in a study of blood T cells in healthy people across ages. A second PCR of roughly 6 to 12 cycles used a sample-barcoded 5' primer and a J-beta primer mix. Through a template-switch adaptor with 12 random nucleotides, each cDNA molecule received a tag. TCRdb called the 5' RACE reads again in MiXCR, with one record for every CDR3 protein. The table shows 800,000 to 1,000,000 distinct CDR3 sequences, with 45% to 50% occurring only once. A remark on this clonotype: One end of the junction does not line up with germline, which may come from a read error.

The donors, all healthy, were Caucasians living in Russia, aged about 6 to 90. The specimen sequenced was blood. The clonotype originates from a young man in good health.

The CDR3 protein is CAVSESRGGGDNSPLHF. Written as DNA, the CDR3 is TGTGCCGTCAGTGAGTCCCGGGGTGGGGGGGATAATTCACCCCTCCACTTT. The rearrangement uses TRBV10-3 and TRBJ1-6; a possible D gene is TRBD1 (5 bases). Germline CDR1 is ENHRY and CDR2 is SYGVKD. The CDR3 is made up of 17 amino acids.